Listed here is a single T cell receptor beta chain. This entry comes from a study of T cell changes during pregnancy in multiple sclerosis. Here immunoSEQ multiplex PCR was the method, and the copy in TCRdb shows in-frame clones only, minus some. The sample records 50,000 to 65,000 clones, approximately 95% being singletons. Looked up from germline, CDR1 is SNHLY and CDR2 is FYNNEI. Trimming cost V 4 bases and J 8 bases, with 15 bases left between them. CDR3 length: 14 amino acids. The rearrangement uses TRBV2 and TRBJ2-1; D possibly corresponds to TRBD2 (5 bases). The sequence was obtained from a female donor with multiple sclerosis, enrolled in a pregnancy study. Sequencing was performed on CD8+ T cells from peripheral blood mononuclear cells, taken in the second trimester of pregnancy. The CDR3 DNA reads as TGTGCCAGCAGTGGTAAGCTAGCCTTCGATGAGCAGTTCTTC. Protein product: CASSGKLAFDEQFF.